Sequencing of this T cell receptor beta chain was carried out in a study of read filtering for tumor transcriptome and immune sequencing. Overall study context: Per sample, TCR-region reads ranged about 4 to 11 million by IR-seq, 85 to 1273 by RNA-seq.

The sample holds a few counts of this clonotype. The antigen is undetermined. A far larger clone differs by one base, so this is likely a read error. This library used roughly 430 ng RNA and molecular barcoded adaptors spanning alpha/delta and beta/gamma chains. One entry per CDR3 protein results from TCRdb running MiXCR on the reads. The sample lists fewer than 30,000 distinct CDR3 sequences, less than 25% seen once, with 17% in the top ten. Regarding the study as a whole: Single-read clonotypes: about 83% of IR-seq clonotypes (about 4% of reads), almost 75% of RNA-seq clonotypes (roughly 49% of reads). Compared with RNA-seq, IR-seq gave much higher clonotype depth and reliability.

This CDR3 has 16 residues. Germline assignment: CDR1 SGHTA and CDR2 FQGNSA. The chain carries TRBV7-2 and TRBJ2-1; D is perhaps TRBD2 (5 bases). This receptor was taken from a donor aged 40 or over with multiple myeloma. Sequenced material: a population of CD138-negative cells sorted from bone marrow. The CDR3 here is CASSLRASRAYNEQLF. The CDR3 bases are TGTGCCAGCAGCTTACGGGCCTCGAGGGCCTACAATGAGCAGCTCTTC.